This T cell receptor (beta chain) comes out of a study of blood T cell repertoires in COVID-19. Looking at the study overall: Italy, Spain and the United States were the sources of the convalescent and acute COVID-19 samples. Sources were T cells, B-cell-depleted T cells, or PBMCs; the material itself was cDNA or gDNA.

The CDR3 is 13 residues long. Germline CDR1 is LNHDA and CDR2 is SQIVND (reference sequence). With 4 bases clipped from V and 5 bases from J, the junction kept 5 bases outside the gene matches. As originally analysed: Estimation of nucleated cell counts relied on the amplification of reference gene primers. The protocol was immunoSEQ multiplex PCR, while the TCRdb copy is restricted to in-frame clones and leaves out a portion. V and J calls plus clone size are reproduced from that table; the DNA served to infer D and trimming. The table includes over 110,000 clones, 88% detected once. Sequencing used peripheral blood. The J gene is TRBJ2-7, the V gene TRBV19; 7 nucleotides match TRBD1. This receptor was obtained from a woman between 50 and 59 years old with acute or convalescent COVID-19. The CDR3 loop is CASSRQGSNEQYF. Written as DNA, the CDR3 is TGTGCCAGTAGTAGACAGGGATCCAACGAGCAGTACTTC.